This TCR beta chain originates from a study of OX40 agonist ivuxolimab in advanced cancers. Across the study: Head and neck, renal cell, melanoma or hepatocellular carcinoma were the cancers that dose-escalation patients had. Study-level results: Antigen specificity of clonally expanded peripheral T cells was not established.

Points on this clone: No antigen is known for it.

Germline CDR1 is MNHEY and CDR2 is SMNVEV (reference sequence). Trimming took 4 bases from V and 8 from J, leaving 5 bases between them. This CDR3 is built from 10 residues. Assay: immunoSEQ multiplex PCR; the TCRdb copy retains only in-frame clones and omits some. In the table there are roughly 140,000 clones, approximately 94% of which are singletons. This TCR came from an adult with an advanced solid tumor such as melanoma, head and neck, liver or kidney cancer. The rearrangement joins TRBV27 to TRBJ1-2; D is unresolved. Specimen: CD4+ or CD8+ T cells sorted from blood, collected in a trial of the OX40 agonist ivuxolimab. The CDR3 spells CASSWSGYTF. The CDR3, as DNA: TGTGCCAGCAGTTGGTCCGGCTACACCTTC.